These 15 T cell receptor beta chains originate from one sample sequenced in a study of blood T cell repertoires in COVID-19. Generated by immunoSEQ multiplex PCR, the TCRdb table keeps only in-frame clones and is missing some. This table has about 350,000 clones, roughly 84% appearing once. Sequenced: PBMCs or T cells enriched from blood (not recorded which). These TCRs come from a woman aged 25 to 45 who had recovered from COVID-19.

The J gene is TRBJ1-2, the V gene TRBV29-1, with D tentatively TRBD1 (5 bases). The CDR3 runs 10 residues. Trimming pared 7 bases from V and 6 bases from J, leaving 9 bases between. Germline values: CDR1 SQVTM, CDR2 ANQGSEA. CDR3: CSASTDGYTF. The DNA of the CDR3 is TGCAGCGCTTCGACAGATGGCTACACCTTC.

This rearrangement joins TRBV3-1 (or the pseudogene TRBV3-2) to TRBJ1-6, with D unresolved. CDR1 and CDR2 from the germline V gene are LGHDT and YNNKEL (reference sequence). V gave up 1 base and J gave up 7 bases, with 11 bases separating them. The CDR3 has 15 residues. For the CDR3, the DNA is TGTGCCAGCAGCCAAGTGAGAGGATCAAATTCACCCCTCCACTTT. It is translated as CASSQVRGSNSPLHF.

This chain connects TRBV4-2 to TRBJ2-7; possibly TRBD2 for D (5 bases). V lost 4 bases and J 7 bases, leaving 17 bases between the germline ends. Germline-derived CDR1 and CDR2 are LGHNA and YNFKEQ. The CDR3 length is 14 residues. As DNA, the CDR3 is TGTGCCAGCAGCCTAGACCGGGAATCGGGGGAGCAGTACTTC. Protein sequence: CASSLDRESGEQYF.

J is TRBJ2-5 and V is TRBV5-5, with TRBD2 matching 7 bases. The ends lost 4 bases at V and 5 bases at J; junction bases unmatched: 5. CDR1 and CDR2 from the germline V gene are SGHKS and YYEKEE (reference sequence). The CDR3 is 13 amino acids. The CDR3 loop reads CASSGTTRETQYF. CDR3 DNA sequence: TGTGCCAGCAGCGGGACTACTAGGGAGACCCAGTACTTC.

This clone showed up just once. The chain joins TRBV28 to TRBJ2-7; a possible D gene is TRBD1 (5 bases). With 5 bases removed from V and 4 bases from J, the gap between germline ends came to 15 bases. This CDR3 comprises 14 residues. Germline V gene lookup returns CDR1 MDHEN and CDR2 SYDVKM. The CDR3 loop reads CASSKGAPGYEQYF. The CDR3 nucleotides are TGTGCCAGCAGTAAAGGGGCCCCCGGATACGAGCAGTACTTC.

Remarks on this clone: The sample contains more than one DNA sequence encoding this CDR3. The chain combines TRBV7-2 with TRBJ2-7, with 12 bases identical to TRBD2. The CDR3 has 18 amino acids. Germline lookup yields CDR1 SGHTA and CDR2 FQGNSA. V was clipped by 1 base and J by 0 bases; unmatched bases: 7. In nucleotides, the CDR3 is TGTGCCAGCAGCTTAGAGGCTAGCGGGGGGGCCTTCTCCTACGAGCAGTACTTC. It codes for CASSLEASGGAFSYEQYF.

The rearrangement links TRBV7-8 to TRBJ2-7, with a possible D match to TRBD2 (6 bases). With 7 bases removed from V and 2 bases from J, the gap between germline ends came to 12 bases. The CDR3 runs 13 residues. From germline, CDR1 is SGHVS and CDR2 FQNEAQ. CDR3 in DNA: TGTGCCAGCACCATGGGACTTGCCTACGAGCAGTACTTC. It yields the protein CASTMGLAYEQYF.

The chain uses TRBV7-9 and TRBJ1-4; D unclear. V lost 1 base and J lost 4, with 16 bases in between. Looked up from germline, CDR1 is SEHNR and CDR2 is FQNEAQ (reference sequence). This CDR3 is 17 amino acids long. The CDR3 region is CASSLGSGILDNEKLFF. In nucleotides, the CDR3 is TGTGCCAGCAGCTTAGGATCCGGGATCCTAGATAATGAAAAACTGTTTTTT.

Details on this clone: The sample has other DNA sequences that encode this CDR3 too. The genes are TRBV2 and TRBJ2-7, with 12 nucleotides matching TRBD2. J lost 3 bases, V lost 1 base, and 1 base had no gene match. CDR1 is SNHLY and CDR2 is FYNNEI in the germline V gene. CDR3 length: 15 residues. The CDR3, as DNA: TGTGCCAGCAGTGAAGGACTAGCGGGGGTCTACGAGCAGTACTTC. Translation: CASSEGLAGVYEQYF.

This chain uses TRBV2 with TRBJ2-2; D might be TRBD1 (5 bases). The CDR3 runs 15 residues. Trimming removed 2 bases at V and 5 bases at J, with 12 bases between. CDR1 and CDR2 from the germline V gene are SNHLY and FYNNEI. The CDR3 DNA is TGTGCCAGCAGTGAAAAGCAGGGTGGGACCGGGGAGCTGTTTTTT. This encodes CASSEKQGGTGELFF.

V is TRBV29-1 and J is TRBJ1-1; D remains unclear. The CDR3 has 14 residues. V lost 1 base and J lost 3, with 12 bases in between. The germline gives CDR1 SQVTM, CDR2 ANQGSEA. CDR3 nucleotide sequence: TGCAGCGTTGAAGTGCCGGGATCCCACACTGAAGCTTTCTTT. Encoded protein: CSVEVPGSHTEAFF.

This sequence joins TRBV19 and TRBJ2-6; the match to TRBD1 covers 8 bases. With 10 bases clipped from V and 0 bases from J, the junction kept 5 bases outside the gene matches. The CDR3 runs to 15 residues. The germline V gene encodes CDR1 LNHDA and CDR2 SQIVND (reference sequence). CDR3 sequence reads: CATTGDSSGANVLTF. The CDR3, as DNA: TGTGCCACGACAGGGGATTCCTCTGGGGCCAACGTCCTGACTTTC.

The rearrangement joins TRBV2 to TRBJ1-6; 7 bases are shared with TRBD1. Germline V gene lookup returns CDR1 SNHLY and CDR2 FYNNEI. The CDR3 extends over 17 amino acids. Trimming at V came to 5 bases and at J to 1 base, leaving 8 bases not matched to a gene. For the CDR3, the DNA is TGTGCCAGCAGTCAAAGACAGGGTTGGTCCTATAATTCACCCCTCCACTTT. Encoded protein: CASSQRQGWSYNSPLHF.

About this clone: This sample includes further DNA sequences coding for the same CDR3. This rearrangement joins TRBV28 to TRBJ1-2; D possibly corresponds to TRBD1 (5 bases). This CDR3 is 12 amino acids long. The V end was cut by 3 bases, the J end by 4 bases, with 6 bases between. CDR1 and CDR2 from the germline V gene are MDHEN and SYDVKM. In nucleotides, the CDR3 is TGTGCCAGCAGTTTGGGGGGCTATGGCTACACCTTC. Amino acid sequence: CASSLGGYGYTF.

This clone occurred a few times. V usage is TRBV18 and J usage is TRBJ1-1, with 12 bases identical to TRBD1. CDR1 KGHSH and CDR2 LQKENI come from the germline V gene. This CDR3 region has 18 residues. V lost 0 bases to trimming and J lost 6 bases; unmatched junction nucleotides: 11. The CDR3 DNA follows: TGTGCCAGCTCACCACCCTTAGGGACAGGGGGCAACGGGGCTGAAGCTTTCTTT. Amino acids: CASSPPLGTGGNGAEAFF.